This T cell receptor beta chain was profiled in a study of patients and donors after allogeneic stem cell transplantation. Trimming took 7 bases from V and 6 from J; bases not matched to a gene: 12. Per germline, CDR1 DFQATT and CDR2 SNEGSKA (reference sequence). The length of the CDR3 is 15 residues. TCRdb reprocessed the RT-PCR reads via MiXCR and lists one record per CDR3 protein. The sample shows approximately 410,000 distinct CDR3 sequences, around 15% of them seen only once. This sequence joins TRBV20-1 and TRBJ2-1, with 10 bases identical to TRBD2. The specimen was blood, either unsorted or a sorted T cell fraction (not recorded which). This clonotype originated in a human donor who was either an allogeneic HSCT recipient or a stem cell or donor lymphocyte infusion donor (not recorded which). It is not recorded whose cells these are; they may come from a transplant donor. The CDR3 DNA sequence: TGCAGTGGGGTAGCGGGAGGTCGTGCCCCCAATGAGCAGTTCTTC. This encodes CSGVAGGRAPNEQFF.